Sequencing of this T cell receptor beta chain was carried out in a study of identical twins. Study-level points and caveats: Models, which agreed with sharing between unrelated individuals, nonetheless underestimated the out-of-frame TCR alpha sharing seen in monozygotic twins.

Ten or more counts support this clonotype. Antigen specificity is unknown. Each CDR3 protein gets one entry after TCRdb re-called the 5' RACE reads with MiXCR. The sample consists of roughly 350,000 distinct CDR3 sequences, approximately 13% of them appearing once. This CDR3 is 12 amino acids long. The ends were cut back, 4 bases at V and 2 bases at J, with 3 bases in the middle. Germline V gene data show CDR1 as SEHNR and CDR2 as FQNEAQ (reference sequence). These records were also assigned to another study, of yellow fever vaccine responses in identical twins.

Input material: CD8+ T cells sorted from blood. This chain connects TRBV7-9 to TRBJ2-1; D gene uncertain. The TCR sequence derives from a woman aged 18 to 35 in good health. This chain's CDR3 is CASSYTYNEQFF. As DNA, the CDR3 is TGTGCCAGCAGCTACACCTACAATGAGCAGTTCTTC. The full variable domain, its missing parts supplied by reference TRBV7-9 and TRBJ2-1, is DTGVSQNPRHKITKRGQNVTFRCDPISEHNRLYWYRQTLGQGPEFLTYFQNEAQLEKSRLLSDRFSAERPKGSFSTLEIQRTEQGDSAMYLCASSYTYNEQFFGPGTRLTVL.